Listed here is a single TCR beta chain. Its antigen remains unknown. Additional DNA sequences in this sample encode the identical CDR3. With 60 Vbeta and 13 Jbeta primers, the PCR was carried out. The data were produced by immunoSEQ multiplex PCR, yet TCRdb's version contains in-frame clones alone and is incomplete. The sample includes just over 60,000 clones. This sample was included in a study of cytomegalovirus exposure and HLA in healthy donors. V gave up 5 bases and J gave up 2 bases; unmatched junction bases: 5. CDR1 SGHTA and CDR2 FQGNSA come from the germline V gene. There are 16 residues in the CDR3. Overall study findings and caveats: TCR beta sequences numbering some 17,000 were associated with HLA alleles at 0.05 false discovery rate in a later analysis. Data from an earlier analysis indicated that most TCR beta V segments were productive either about 87% or about 30% of the time.

The receptor's source is a man between 25 and 39 years old in good health and CMV-seropositive. The rearrangement joins TRBV7-2 to TRBJ2-2; 10 bases map to TRBD2. The sequenced sample consisted of PBMCs. In nucleotides, the CDR3 is TGTGCCAGCAGCCCGGCACTAGCGGGAAACACCGGGGAGCTGTTTTTT. Amino acid sequence: CASSPALAGNTGELFF.